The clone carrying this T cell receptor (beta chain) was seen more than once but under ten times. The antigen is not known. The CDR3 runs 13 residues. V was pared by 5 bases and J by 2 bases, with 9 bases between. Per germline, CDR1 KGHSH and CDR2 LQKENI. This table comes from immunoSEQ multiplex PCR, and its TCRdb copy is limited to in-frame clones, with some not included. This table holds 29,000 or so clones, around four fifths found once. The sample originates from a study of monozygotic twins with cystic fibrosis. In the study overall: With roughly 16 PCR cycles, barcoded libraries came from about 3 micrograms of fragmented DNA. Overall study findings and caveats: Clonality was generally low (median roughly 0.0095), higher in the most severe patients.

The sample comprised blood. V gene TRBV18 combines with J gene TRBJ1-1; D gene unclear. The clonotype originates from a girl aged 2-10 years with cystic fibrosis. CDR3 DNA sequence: TGTGCCAGCTCATCCCTTGGAAACACTGAAGCTTTCTTT. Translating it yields CASSSLGNTEAFF.